The 17 T cell receptor beta chains given below trace back to one sample, sequenced in a study of cytomegalovirus exposure and HLA in healthy donors. Both 60 Vbeta primers and 13 Jbeta primers went into the PCR. Clones were read by immunoSEQ multiplex PCR, and TCRdb kept only the in-frame ones, dropping some. This table lists some 46,000 clones. The material sequenced was PBMCs. The receptors originated from a male donor in good health and CMV-seronegative.

The chain employs TRBV6-5 and TRBJ2-7, with 12 bases lining up with TRBD2. The CDR3 contains 15 residues. The V and J ends lost 5 bases and 4 bases, in that order; junction bases with no gene match: 6. The V gene's germline CDR1 is MNHEY and CDR2 SVGAGI. The CDR3 DNA reads TGTGCCAGCAGTCCGAAGACTAGCGGGGGATACGAGCAGTACTTC. This sequence encodes CASSPKTSGGYEQYF.

This chain links TRBV19 with TRBJ2-7; a possible D gene is TRBD1 (9 bases). The germline gives CDR1 LNHDA, CDR2 SQIVND (reference sequence). Between the trimmed V and J ends, which lost 7 bases and 6 bases, there was a span of 22 bases. CDR3 length equals 15 residues. Here the CDR3 reads CASKAGGQGFFEQYF. In nucleotides, the CDR3 is TGTGCCAGTAAGGCGGGGGGACAGGGATTTTTCGAGCAGTACTTC. Full variable domain (rest looked up from reference TRBV19 and TRBJ2-7): DGGITQSPKYLFRKEGQNVTLSCEQNLNHDAMYWYRQDPGQGLRLIYYSQIVNDFQKGDIAEGYSVSREKKESFPLTVTSAQKNPTAFYLCASKAGGQGFFEQYFGPGTRLTVT.

This sequence joins TRBV28 and TRBJ2-7; the D gene is possibly TRBD1 (6 bases). V dropped 3 bases and J dropped 2 bases, with 17 bases sitting between them. CDR3 size: 16 residues. From germline, CDR1 is MDHEN and CDR2 SYDVKM. The CDR3 region is CASSFITGTSTYEQYF. CDR3 DNA sequence: TGTGCCAGCAGTTTCATTACCGGGACAAGTACCTACGAGCAGTACTTC.

This chain joins TRBV30 and TRBJ1-1, with D possibly being TRBD1 (5 bases). The V end was cut by 1 base, the J end by 6 bases, with 12 bases between. The germline V gene encodes CDR1 GTSNPN and CDR2 SVGIG (reference sequence). The CDR3 is made up of 13 amino acids. CDR3 amino acids: CAWSEDNLAEAFF. The CDR3 DNA is TGTGCCTGGAGTGAGGACAATCTGGCTGAAGCTTTCTTT.

The chain combines TRBV7-2 with TRBJ2-7; 7 bases are a match to TRBD2. CDR3 length: 14 residues. V lost 2 bases and J lost 2; bases outside the gene matches: 3. The germline V gene encodes CDR1 SGHTA and CDR2 FQGNSA. In DNA, the CDR3 is TGTGCCAGCAGCTTATGGGAGGGACCCTACGAGCAGTACTTC. Protein sequence: CASSLWEGPYEQYF. Full variable domain (missing parts from reference TRBV7-2 and TRBJ2-7): GAGVSQSPSNKVTEKGKDVELRCDPISGHTALYWYRQSLGQGLEFLIYFQGNSAPDKSGLPSDRFSAERTGGSVSTLTIQRTQQEDSAVYLCASSLWEGPYEQYFGPGTRLTVT.

The chain is built from TRBV7-2 and TRBJ2-1, with 10 bases identical to TRBD2. V was clipped by 5 bases and J by 2 bases; unmatched bases: 6. Germline V lookup: CDR1 SGHTA, CDR2 FQGNSA. The CDR3 totals 16 residues. The CDR3 sequence: CASSPSSGSAYNEQFF. The CDR3 coding sequence is TGTGCCAGCAGCCCCTCTAGCGGGAGTGCCTACAATGAGCAGTTCTTC.

The V call is TRBV4-2, the J call TRBJ2-1; D possibly corresponds to TRBD2 (6 bases). V lost 3 bases, J lost 3 bases, and 12 bases lay in between. The CDR3 is made up of 15 amino acids. The germline CDR1 and CDR2 sequences are LGHNA and YNFKEQ. This chain's CDR3 is CASSHPGEIYNEQFF. The CDR3 nucleotides are TGTGCCAGCAGCCATCCGGGGGAAATCTACAATGAGCAGTTCTTC.

The V gene is TRBV6-5, the J gene TRBJ1-6; 9 bases match TRBD1. The J segment lost 6 bases and the V segment lost 5 bases, leaving 2 bases of the junction unmatched. CDR1 MNHEY and CDR2 SVGAGI come from the germline V gene. The CDR3 spans 14 residues. CDR3 bases: TGTGCCAGCAGTCGACAGGGGGTTAATTCACCCCTCCACTTT. Amino acids: CASSRQGVNSPLHF.

This rearrangement joins TRBV7-2 to TRBJ1-1; D gene ambiguous. The CDR3 loop spans 13 amino acids. The ends were cut back, 3 bases at V and 4 bases at J, with 9 bases in the middle. From germline, CDR1 is SGHTA and CDR2 FQGNSA. The CDR3 coding sequence is TGTGCCAGCAGCTTCAAGCGGCGCACTGAAGCTTTCTTT. It specifies CASSFKRRTEAFF.

This chain links TRBV5-1 with TRBJ2-2; a possible D gene is TRBD1 (9 bases). The germline V gene has CDR1 SGHRS and CDR2 YFSETQ. CDR3 size: 16 residues. Between the trimmed V and J ends, which lost 3 bases and 6 bases, there was a span of 18 bases. CDR3 sequence: CASSSGGTGMPGELFF. In DNA form, the CDR3 reads TGCGCCAGCAGCTCGGGGGGGACAGGGATGCCCGGGGAGCTGTTTTTT.

The chain couples TRBV7-3 to TRBJ2-1; D is unresolved. Trimming took off 5 bases at V and 0 bases at J, with 11 bases between the two ends. Germline CDR1 SGHTA, CDR2 FQGTGA. The CDR3 length is 15 residues. CDR3 nucleotide sequence: TGTGCCAGCAGCACGGGTCCCAGCTCCTACAATGAGCAGTTCTTC. This gives the protein CASSTGPSSYNEQFF.

V and J are TRBV29-1 and TRBJ1-1; TRBD1 aligns across 9 bases. CDR1 and CDR2 from the germline V gene are SQVTM and ANQGSEA. With V trimmed by 6 bases and J by 4 bases, 9 bases remained unmatched. The CDR3 is made up of 14 amino acids. The CDR3 sequence is CSVRRTGAGTEAFF. The CDR3 DNA is TGCAGCGTGCGACGGACAGGGGCCGGCACTGAAGCTTTCTTT.

The rearrangement links TRBV7-9 to TRBJ2-7; D not certain. V was pared by 6 bases and J by 6 bases, with 12 bases between. The length of the CDR3 is 12 residues. From germline, CDR1 is SEHNR and CDR2 FQNEAQ (reference sequence). CDR3 sequence reads: CASSLTEFEQYF. DNA of the CDR3: TGTGCCAGCAGTTTAACTGAGTTCGAGCAGTACTTC.

The rearrangement joins TRBV29-1 to TRBJ1-4; 7 bases fit TRBD1. J gave up 6 bases and V 7 bases, and 5 bases lay outside the gene matches. Per germline, CDR1 SQVTM and CDR2 ANQGSEA. The CDR3 length is 12 residues. CDR3 sequence reads: CSAGTDDEKLFF. Here the CDR3 DNA reads TGCAGCGCGGGGACAGACGATGAAAAACTGTTTTTT.

The J gene is TRBJ2-5, the V gene TRBV6-5; 9 bases fit TRBD1. V lost 6 bases, J lost 0 bases, and 5 bases stayed unmatched. Germline V gene lookup returns CDR1 MNHEY and CDR2 SVGAGI. The length of the CDR3 is 15 residues. CDR3 coding DNA: TGTGCCAGCAGGGCCGGGACAGGGAACCAAGAGACCCAGTACTTC. Protein: CASRAGTGNQETQYF.

The V call is TRBV18, the J call TRBJ2-7, with 11 bases that match TRBD1. Germline V CDR1 and CDR2: KGHSH, LQKENI. This CDR3 region has 16 residues. V lost 6 bases, J lost 2 bases, and 9 bases stayed unmatched. CDR3 protein: CASSPTPGQGAYEQYF. The CDR3 nucleotides are TGTGCCAGCTCGCCGACCCCGGGACAGGGGGCCTACGAGCAGTACTTC.

The V call is TRBV7-8, the J call TRBJ1-5; unclear D gene. This CDR3 is built from 15 residues. Germline V gives CDR1 SGHVS, CDR2 FQNEAQ. V dropped 3 bases and J dropped 0 bases, with 9 bases sitting between them. CDR3 protein: CASSFLRISNQPQHF. CDR3 nucleotides: TGTGCCAGCAGCTTTCTACGTATTAGCAATCAGCCCCAGCATTTT.